Following are 24 T cell receptor beta chains from one sample sequenced in a study of cytomegalovirus exposure and HLA in healthy donors. A multiplex PCR was run with 60 Vbeta primers and 13 Jbeta primers. Measured with immunoSEQ multiplex PCR; TCRdb has only the in-frame clones, and not every one. The data show about 45,000 clones, around two thirds seen once. The material sequenced was PBMCs. The receptors derive from a woman aged 25 to 39 in good health and CMV-seronegative.

This clone has only one observation. V gene TRBV6-5 combines with J gene TRBJ2-7, with a tentative D call TRBD1 (6 bases). Trimming took 5 bases from V and 9 from J, leaving 20 bases between them. The length of the CDR3 is 14 residues. CDR1 is MNHEY, CDR2 SVGAGI, per germline. The CDR3: CASSVTRGTIRQYF. CDR3 in DNA: TGTGCCAGCAGTGTTACTCGAGGGACAATTCGGCAGTACTTC.

This clone was detected only once. J is TRBJ1-1 and V is TRBV5-1, with no clear D. CDR3 length: 14 residues. Trimming shortened V by 0 bases and J by 0 bases, and 6 bases separated the two germline ends. The germline V gene encodes CDR1 SGHRS and CDR2 YFSETQ. Here the CDR3 DNA reads TGCGCCAGCAGCTTGGCTGTCTTGAACACTGAAGCTTTCTTT. This gives the protein CASSLAVLNTEAFF. Variable domain in full (rest from reference TRBV5-1 and TRBJ1-1): KAGVTQTPRYLIKTRGQQVTLSCSPISGHRSVSWYQQTPGQGLQFLFEYFSETQRNKGNFPGRFSGRQFSNSRSEMNVSTLELGDSALYLCASSLAVLNTEAFFGQGTRLTVV.

This rearrangement joins TRBV6-6 to TRBJ1-5, with 7 bases matching TRBD1. The V gene end was trimmed by 7 bases and the J gene end by 6 bases; junction bases not matched to a gene: 9. Looked up from germline, CDR1 is MNHNY and CDR2 is SVGAGI (reference sequence). The CDR3 runs 14 residues. The CDR3 sequence is CASTEAGGPQPQHF. The CDR3 bases are TGTGCCAGCACCGAGGCAGGGGGTCCTCAGCCCCAGCATTTT.

Here the CDR3 DNA reads TGCGCCAGCAGCCAAGCGGACTACCGAACCGGGGAGCTGTTTTTT. This codes for CASSQADYRTGELFF. This chain uses TRBV4-1 with TRBJ2-2; D is possibly TRBD2 (6 bases). This CDR3 has 15 amino acids. Deletions cut 1 base from V and 5 bases from J, with 11 bases between. Germline V gene data show CDR1 as MGHRA and CDR2 as YSYEKL.

The genes are TRBV4-2 and TRBJ1-1; D is uncertain. Trimming pared 1 base from V and 5 bases from J, leaving 14 bases between. Germline-derived CDR1 and CDR2 are LGHNA and YNFKEQ. CDR3 length: 15 residues. The CDR3, as DNA: TGTGCCAGCAGCCAAGGGGCAGGCCGCTGGACTGAAGCTTTCTTT. It yields the protein CASSQGAGRWTEAFF.

This clone was counted ten times or more. The chain has TRBV15 and TRBJ2-7, with TRBD1 identical over 8 bases. The CDR3 is 14 amino acids. Trimming cost V 1 base and J 6 bases; bases outside gene matches: 5. Germline CDR1 LNHNV, CDR2 YYDKDF (reference sequence). The CDR3 bases are TGTGCCACCAGCAGAGGCAGGGGGCTTGTCGAGCAGTACTTC. It encodes CATSRGRGLVEQYF.

This sequence joins TRBV2 and TRBJ1-6; 7 bases match TRBD1. The V gene's germline CDR1 is SNHLY and CDR2 FYNNEI. V shed 8 bases, J shed 5 bases, and the junction held 9 bases outside the gene matches. CDR3 size: 15 residues. CDR3 region: CASLPDRADNSPLHF. CDR3 coding DNA: TGTGCCAGCCTGCCAGACAGGGCAGATAATTCACCCCTCCACTTT.

This sequence joins TRBV7-9 and TRBJ2-7; D call uncertain. The CDR3 covers 10 residues. Trimming removed 5 bases at V and 5 bases at J, with 4 bases between. Germline lookup yields CDR1 SEHNR and CDR2 FQNEAQ (reference sequence). This CDR3 reads CASSLDEQYF. The CDR3 DNA is TGTGCCAGCAGCCTCGACGAGCAGTACTTC.

The chain uses TRBV7-2 and TRBJ1-5; no reliable D call. This CDR3 is built from 16 residues. Trimming pared 5 bases from V and 6 bases from J, leaving 20 bases between. Germline values: CDR1 SGHTA, CDR2 FQGNSA. CDR3 protein: CASSPGRGFFRQPQHF. CDR3 in DNA: TGTGCCAGCAGCCCCGGACGGGGTTTTTTTCGTCAGCCCCAGCATTTT.

The chain carries TRBV7-6 and TRBJ2-7; TRBD1 agrees at 8 bases. Germline trimming cut 1 base from V and 3 bases from J; bases unmatched to any gene: 2. This CDR3 has 14 amino acids. Germline V CDR1 and CDR2: SGHVS, FNYEAQ. CDR3: CASSLGDRGYEQYF. In nucleotides, the CDR3 is TGTGCCAGCAGCTTAGGCGACAGGGGCTACGAGCAGTACTTC.

The V gene is TRBV6-5, the J gene TRBJ1-4; D is perhaps TRBD1 (6 bases). CDR3 length: 14 amino acids. Trimming left V 4 bases short and J 4 bases short, with 10 bases between. Germline V gives CDR1 MNHEY, CDR2 SVGAGI. Here the CDR3 DNA reads TGTGCCAGCAGTTTCGACAGGTTTAATGAAAAACTGTTTTTT. It encodes CASSFDRFNEKLFF.

This clone was observed a few times. The rearrangement joins TRBV15 to TRBJ1-4; no reliable D call. Trimming took 0 bases from V and 6 from J, leaving 5 bases between them. Germline assignment: CDR1 LNHNV and CDR2 YYDKDF (reference sequence). This CDR3 is 13 amino acids long. CDR3 nucleotides: TGTGCCACCAGCAGAGATCTAGATGAAAAACTGTTTTTT. Translating it yields CATSRDLDEKLFF. Supplemented by reference TRBV15 and TRBJ1-4, the full variable domain reads DAMVIQNPRYQVTQFGKPVTLSCSQTLNHNVMYWYQQKSSQAPKLLFHYYDKDFNNEADTPDNFQSRRPNTSFCFLDIRSPGLGDTAMYLCATSRDLDEKLFFGSGTQLSVL.

The rearrangement links TRBV5-1 to TRBJ1-5, with 7 nucleotides matching TRBD1. In germline, CDR1 is SGHRS, CDR2 YFSETQ. The V gene end was trimmed by 7 bases and the J gene end by 5 bases; junction bases not matched to a gene: 15. The CDR3 has 16 amino acids. In nucleotides, the CDR3 is TGCGCCAGCCGCATAGACCCCAGGGGGAGCTATCAGCCCCAGCATTTT. It codes for CASRIDPRGSYQPQHF.

The genes are TRBV30 and TRBJ2-3; TRBD2 agrees at 10 bases. Germline trimming cut 0 bases from V and 5 bases from J; bases unmatched to any gene: 8. The CDR3 length is 16 residues. CDR1 is GTSNPN and CDR2 is SVGIG in the germline V gene (reference sequence). The DNA for the CDR3 is TGTGCCTGGAGTGTGGCCTGGACTAGCGGACGAGATACGCAGTATTTT. This gives the protein CAWSVAWTSGRDTQYF.

The chain combines TRBV28 with TRBJ1-1, with D unclear. V was pared by 6 bases and J by 2 bases, with 13 bases between. In germline, CDR1 is MDHEN, CDR2 SYDVKM. The CDR3 is 14 residues long. The CDR3 reads CASREGLENTEAFF. CDR3 sequence (DNA): TGTGCCAGCAGGGAGGGTTTGGAAAACACTGAAGCTTTCTTT.

The V call is TRBV6-8, the J call TRBJ1-5, with unresolved D. The CDR3 totals 15 residues. The V end lost 6 bases, the J end lost 3 bases, and 15 bases lay between the germline ends. Germline V CDR1 and CDR2: MNHGY, SAAAGT. The CDR3: CASSLLRDINQPQHF. CDR3 nucleotide sequence: TGTGCCAGCAGCCTACTCCGAGATATCAATCAGCCCCAGCATTTT.

The rearrangement uses TRBV5-4 and TRBJ2-3, with TRBD2 matching over 16 bases. V dropped 0 bases and J dropped 10; count of bases not matched to a gene: 8. Germline CDR1 and CDR2: SGHNT and YYREEE (reference sequence). This CDR3 is built from 17 residues. The CDR3 bases are TGTGCCAGCAGCTTGGAGGGACTAGCGGGAGGGACCAAGTCGCAGTATTTT. It specifies CASSLEGLAGGTKSQYF.

The chain recombines TRBV7-2 with TRBJ2-5; the match to TRBD2 covers 15 bases. V shed 6 bases, J shed 7 bases, and the junction held 6 bases outside the gene matches. Germline V CDR1 and CDR2: SGHTA, FQGNSA. The CDR3 spans 15 residues. CDR3 loop: CASRTRTSGRGTQYF. The CDR3 coding sequence is TGTGCCAGCAGAACCCGGACTAGCGGGAGGGGGACCCAGTACTTC. The full variable domain, in which reference TRBV7-2 and TRBJ2-5 provide the parts outside the CDR3, is GAGVSQSPSNKVTEKGKDVELRCDPISGHTALYWYRQSLGQGLEFLIYFQGNSAPDKSGLPSDRFSAERTGGSVSTLTIQRTQQEDSAVYLCASRTRTSGRGTQYFGPGTRLLVL.

This clone was seen just once. The chain joins TRBV28 to TRBJ2-1; tentative D call: TRBD2 (6 bases). The V gene's germline CDR1 is MDHEN and CDR2 SYDVKM. There are 13 residues in the CDR3. V dropped 11 bases and J dropped 6 bases, with 17 bases sitting between them. The CDR3: CAVADWGVNEQFF. CDR3 coding DNA: TGTGCCGTAGCCGATTGGGGGGTCAATGAGCAGTTCTTC.

CDR3 sequence reads: CASSLGQGIGEQFF. The DNA for the CDR3 is TGCGCCAGCAGCTTGGGACAGGGAATTGGTGAGCAGTTCTTC. The rearrangement joins TRBV5-1 to TRBJ2-1, with 7 bases aligning to TRBD1. J lost 9 bases, V lost 0 bases, and 6 bases had no gene match. This CDR3 has 14 amino acids. Germline assignment: CDR1 SGHRS and CDR2 YFSETQ.

This clone is a singleton in its sample. This rearrangement joins TRBV19 to TRBJ1-6, with a possible D match to TRBD1 (5 bases). This CDR3 contains 14 residues. Per the germline V gene, CDR1 is LNHDA and CDR2 is SQIVND (reference sequence). V dropped 4 bases and J dropped 7 bases, with 11 bases sitting between them. In DNA, the CDR3 is TGTGCCAGTAGTACAGGGTCCTTCAATTCACCCCTCCACTTT. It yields the protein CASSTGSFNSPLHF. The full variable domain, completed using reference TRBV19 and TRBJ1-6, is DGGITQSPKYLFRKEGQNVTLSCEQNLNHDAMYWYRQDPGQGLRLIYYSQIVNDFQKGDIAEGYSVSREKKESFPLTVTSAQKNPTAFYLCASSTGSFNSPLHFGNGTRLTVT.

Written as DNA, the CDR3 is TGTGCCAGCTCACCAAAGGGACGGCAGGGAGGTCAGCCCCAGCATTTT. Translation gives CASSPKGRQGGQPQHF. This chain joins TRBV18 and TRBJ1-5, with D perhaps TRBD1 (5 bases). From germline, CDR1 is KGHSH and CDR2 LQKENI. The CDR3 is 16 residues long. Deletions cut 2 bases from V and 6 bases from J, with 17 bases between.

This clone has only a few counts. The chain uses TRBV28 and TRBJ1-6; a possible D gene is TRBD1 (5 bases). The CDR3 spans 15 residues. In germline, CDR1 is MDHEN, CDR2 SYDVKM. V was pared by 2 bases and J by 7 bases, with 12 bases between. CDR3 sequence reads: CASSLITGRNSPLHF. The DNA of the CDR3 is TGTGCCAGCAGTTTAATCACAGGACGGAATTCACCCCTCCACTTT.

The rearrangement joins TRBV30 to TRBJ2-1; TRBD2 might be the D (6 bases). The CDR3 contains 16 residues. Germline V gives CDR1 GTSNPN, CDR2 SVGIG (reference sequence). V was clipped by 5 bases and J by 0 bases, with 17 bases between them. In DNA, the CDR3 is TGTGCCTGGGGGACCTTAGCGGTACCCTCCTACAATGAGCAGTTCTTC. Translated: CAWGTLAVPSYNEQFF.